This T cell receptor (beta chain) was identified in a study of T cells after yellow fever vaccination (dated by TCRdb to the late 2010s). Study-level background: The SMART-Seq v4 Ultra Low Input RNA kit was used to prepare libraries from fractions with low cell numbers. To track T-cell clones before and after primary and booster YFV17D yellow fever vaccination, bulk TCR alpha and beta repertoires were sequenced longitudinally. Two healthy male donors, one aged 18 to 30 and one aged 30 to 39 years, were included in the cohort. Blood samples were taken at several timepoints before and after primary and secondary immunization, and bulk PBMC replicates and cell subsets were isolated.

The meaning of the sample's treatment or condition label: live attenuated yellow fever vaccine strain. A standard Ficoll-Paque protocol was used to isolate PBMCs from peripheral blood. CD4 and CD8 T-cell fractions were isolated with Dynabeads CD4 and CD8 positive selection kits. TriZol was used to extract RNA from bulk PBMCs, from CD4 and CD8 fractions, and from dextramer-positive and dextramer-negative fractions. For CDR1 and CDR2, the germline V gene (reference sequence) lists LGHDT and YNNKEL. Here V drops 5 bases and J drops 7 bases, and the junction holds 8 bases not matched to any gene. From the cysteine up to the phenylalanine, the CDR3 has a length of 15 residues. This entry keeps only the CDR3 DNA: 45 bases, framed from base 1. Overall results and qualifications from the work: Computational filtering was required because FACS-sorted repertoires could contain abundant contaminating clonotypes from the bulk population. After the booster, most clones that had expanded after primary vaccination were detected again (around 95% of CD4 and around 88% of CD8), suggesting broad maintenance of memory. The secondary T-cell response was found to be weaker but faster than the primary response, with a peak reached on day 5 rather than on day 15. A small fraction of clonotypes appeared in both the CD4 and CD8 compartments, likely as a result of convergent recombination. Because only a couple of donors were included in the study, the extent to which the findings can be generalized is limited.

In its sample, this clonotype was seen many times. The specificity of this receptor is unknown. No clone much larger than this one lies a single base away; base qualities are absent. TCR cDNA was made using 5'RACE template switching, a step that added a universal primer site and unique molecular identifiers. Priming of cDNA synthesis was performed from both the TCR alpha and TCR beta constant segments. Library amplification used two PCR steps, and the second PCR step added sample barcodes and sequencing adapters. Sequencing of libraries was done on Illumina HiSeq 2500 (2x100 bp) or NovaSeq (2x150 bp). On the authors' methods: MIGEC handled demultiplexing of reads and collapsing into UMI consensus sequences, while MiXCR performed V(D)J alignment. Vaccine-responding clonotypes were identified with edgeR using replicate PBMC samples, with FDR below 0.01 and a log2 fold change above 5 up to day 15 being required. Each bulk clonotype received a CD4 or CD8 identity based on whether the sequenced CD4 or CD8 repertoire contained that clonotype at higher abundance. Starting from the raw public reads, TCRdb applied fastp trimming at Q25, assembled clones with MiXCR and retained in-frame beta chains. Rows matching on CDR3 protein sequence are summarized as one entry with the most common DNA and genes. These V and J calls rely on TCRdb rather than the paper's analysis. For this sample the table gives approximately 150,000 distinct CDR3 sequences, of which roughly 8% were detected only once. The ten largest clones capture roughly 0.73% of the sample.

The clonotype originates from a man in his thirties or forties who received the YFV17D yellow fever vaccine. The sequence joins TRBV3-1 to TRBJ2-1; the central 10 bases match TRBD2. Sequencing was performed on CD4+ T cells sorted from PBMCs, taken 5 days after the yellow fever booster vaccination. For the CDR3, the sequence is CASSLASGSSNEQFF. The DNA reads TGTGCCAGCAGCTTAGCTAGCGGGAGTTCGAATGAGCAGTTCTTC.